The clone carrying this TCR beta chain was seen a single time. Its antigen is undetermined. Blood genomic DNA input for TRB amplification was roughly 250-500 ng. Multiplex PCR with BIOMED2 TRB-A/B primer pools amplified TRB rearrangements. TCRdb reanalysed the multiplex PCR reads using MiXCR and keeps one entry per CDR3 protein. Seen here are about 15,000 distinct CDR3 sequences, under 30% observed once, and the top ten hold 3.5% to 5.5%. CDR3 size: 19 residues. Trimming at V came to 0 bases and at J to 5 bases, leaving 14 bases not matched to a gene. Germline CDR1 and CDR2: LGHNA and YSLEER. This entry is derived from a study of T and B cells in COVID-19 patients. Overall study results and limits: Patients with COVID-19 reportedly showed strongly skewed T cell receptor beta variable and joining gene usage. Of 2,300 or so TCR clusters found only in the recovered cohort, a few dozen had low generation probability.

Input material: blood. This sequence originates from a human donor who had recovered from COVID-19. This chain uses TRBV4-3 with TRBJ2-2; 8 bases match TRBD2. The CDR3 DNA follows: TGCGCCAGCAGCCAAGAGAGCGTACTGGCGGGGGGTAGAACCGGGGAGCTGTTTTTT. This sequence encodes CASSQESVLAGGRTGELFF.